Listed here are 15 T cell receptor beta chains from one sample, sequenced in a study of CD8 T cells in ankylosing spondylitis. TCRdb used MiXCR to reprocess the 5' RACE reads, holding one entry per CDR3 protein. Among 150,000 to 200,000 distinct CDR3 sequences listed, around 32% were seen once. The specimen was synovial fluid, either unsorted or a sorted T cell fraction (not recorded which). All receptors come from a male donor with ankylosing spondylitis.

Many counts were recorded for this clonotype. CDR3 amino acids: CSAREGREGRHEQFF. DNA of the CDR3: TGCAGTGCTAGAGAGGGGCGGGAGGGCCGGCATGAGCAGTTCTTC. The chain carries TRBV20-1 and TRBJ2-1; 9 nucleotides agree with TRBD2. The CDR3 runs to 15 residues. Germline CDR1 and CDR2: DFQATT and SNEGSKA (reference sequence). V lost 0 bases to trimming and J lost 8 bases; unmatched junction nucleotides: 8.

This clonotype was detected ten times or more. V gene TRBV3-1 combines with J gene TRBJ2-7; D call uncertain. V shed 4 bases and J shed 1 base, with 17 bases lying between them. Germline CDR1 and CDR2: LGHDT and YNNKEL (reference sequence). This CDR3 region has 16 residues. The CDR3 is CASSLRRHQYSYEQYF. The CDR3 bases are TGTGCCAGCAGCCTCCGCCGACACCAGTATTCCTACGAGCAGTACTTC.

The chain links TRBV7-8 to TRBJ1-2, with D tentatively TRBD1 (5 bases). The CDR3 runs to 15 residues. The germline V gene encodes CDR1 SGHVS and CDR2 FQNEAQ. V dropped 5 bases and J dropped 4 bases, with 17 bases sitting between them. The DNA for the CDR3 is TGTGCCAGCAGCCCCCAGGGAGGGCCTATCTATGGCTACACCTTC. Protein: CASSPQGGPIYGYTF. Full variable domain (missing parts from reference TRBV7-8 and TRBJ1-2): GAGVSQSPRYKVAKRGQDVALRCDPISGHVSLFWYQQALGQGPEFLTYFQNEAQLDKSGLPSDRFFAERPEGSVSTLKIQRTQQEDSAVYLCASSPQGGPIYGYTFGSGTRLTVV.

This clonotype appeared a few times. V is TRBV12-3 or TRBV12-4 and J is TRBJ2-5; 11 bases match TRBD1. This CDR3 has 16 residues. The V gene end was trimmed by 5 bases and the J gene end by 1 base; junction bases not matched to a gene: 6. The CDR3 sequence: CASSPLGTGGQETQYF. The CDR3 DNA is TGTGCCAGCAGTCCGCTCGGGACAGGGGGCCAAGAGACCCAGTACTTC.

This clonotype was picked up a small number of times. The rearrangement uses TRBV5-6 and TRBJ2-7; no firm D call. This CDR3 is 13 amino acids long. CDR1 SGHDT and CDR2 YYEEEE come from the germline V gene. V dropped 0 bases and J dropped 3 bases, with 7 bases sitting between them. The CDR3 region has the DNA TGTGCCAGCAGCTTGGTGGCTAACTACGAGCAGTACTTC. This gives the protein CASSLVANYEQYF.

This clonotype occurred a few times. The gene calls are TRBV7-2 and TRBJ2-7, with D possibly called TRBD1 or TRBD2 (5 bases each). CDR1 SGHTA and CDR2 FQGNSA come from the germline V gene. Trimming took off 5 bases at V and 4 bases at J, with 18 bases between the two ends. The CDR3 is 15 residues long. DNA of the CDR3: TGTGCCAGCAGCCAGGGACGTCAGAACCGATACGAGCAGTACTTC. Translating it yields CASSQGRQNRYEQYF.

This clonotype was seen a few times. V usage is TRBV9 and J usage is TRBJ2-5; D ambiguous. Per the germline V gene, CDR1 is SGDLS and CDR2 is YYNGEE. The CDR3 consists of 16 residues. Trimming cost V 5 bases and J 3 bases, with 20 bases left between them. The CDR3 DNA follows: TGTGCCAGCAGTCCATACTGGGCGGCCACGGAAGAGACCCAGTACTTC. Protein product: CASSPYWAATEETQYF.

The gene calls are TRBV27 and TRBJ2-7; D is uncertain. V was cut by 5 bases and J by 2 bases, with 10 bases left in between. The germline CDR1 and CDR2 sequences are MNHEY and SMNVEV (reference sequence). The CDR3 loop spans 13 amino acids. This CDR3 is CASSPRPAYEQYF. CDR3 DNA: TGTGCCAGCAGTCCCCGACCAGCCTACGAGCAGTACTTC.

This rearrangement joins TRBV5-5 to TRBJ1-1; D may be TRBD1 (5 bases). The CDR3 totals 15 residues. Germline loops: CDR1 SGHKS, CDR2 YYEKEE (reference sequence). V dropped 4 bases and J dropped 2 bases, with 15 bases sitting between them. CDR3 residues: CASSLTDRSNTEAFF. CDR3 sequence (DNA): TGTGCCAGCAGCCTCACCGACAGATCCAACACTGAAGCTTTCTTT.

This clonotype was recorded at least ten times. This rearrangement joins TRBV12-3 or TRBV12-4 to TRBJ2-1; TRBD2 matches 8 bases. The V gene end was trimmed by 8 bases and the J gene end by 8 bases; junction bases not matched to a gene: 11. The length of the CDR3 is 14 residues. The CDR3 loop reads CASGTRGGSDEQFF. CDR3 coding DNA: TGTGCCAGCGGTACCCGGGGGGGCTCGGATGAGCAGTTCTTC.

This rearrangement joins TRBV21-1 to TRBJ1-1. TRBV21-1 corresponds to a pseudogene. This CDR3 is built from 14 residues. The CDR3: CASTEPRSYTEAFF. In DNA, the CDR3 is TGTGCCAGCACCGAACCCAGATCTTACACTGAAGCTTTCTTT.

The chain joins TRBV3-1 to TRBJ1-5, with D possibly TRBD1 on 5 matching bases. V lost 8 bases, J lost 7 bases, and 15 bases lay in between. Per germline, CDR1 LGHDT and CDR2 YNNKEL (reference sequence). The CDR3 sequence is 13 residues long. CDR3 amino acids: CASAGTGGQPQHF. As DNA, the CDR3 is TGTGCCAGCGCCGGGACGGGAGGGCAGCCCCAGCATTTT.

At least ten counts were recorded for this clonotype. The chain carries TRBV27 and TRBJ1-6; TRBD1 aligns across 10 bases. The V segment lost 5 bases and the J segment 7 bases; nucleotides outside the gene matches: 5. The CDR3 length is 15 residues. Germline V gene sequence: CDR1 MNHEY, CDR2 SMNVEV (reference sequence). CDR3 DNA sequence: TGTGCCAGCAGTGCCACGGACAGGGGGAATTCACCCCTCCACTTT. Residues: CASSATDRGNSPLHF.

The chain carries TRBV29-1 and TRBJ2-3; 12 nucleotides match TRBD2. Germline values: CDR1 SQVTM, CDR2 ANQGSEA. Trimming removed 3 bases from V and 2 bases from J; junction bases left unmatched: 3. CDR3 length: 15 residues. The chain's CDR3 is CSVDLAGGFTDTQYF. The CDR3 DNA sequence: TGCAGCGTTGACCTAGCGGGGGGGTTCACAGATACGCAGTATTTT.

V and J are TRBV5-1 and TRBJ1-1; D is unresolved. CDR1 is SGHRS and CDR2 is YFSETQ in the germline V gene. With 0 bases removed from V and 1 base from J, the gap between germline ends came to 7 bases. CDR3 length: 14 residues. Here the CDR3 reads CASSLDHGNTEAFF. In DNA, the CDR3 is TGCGCCAGCAGCTTGGACCATGGGAACACTGAAGCTTTCTTT.